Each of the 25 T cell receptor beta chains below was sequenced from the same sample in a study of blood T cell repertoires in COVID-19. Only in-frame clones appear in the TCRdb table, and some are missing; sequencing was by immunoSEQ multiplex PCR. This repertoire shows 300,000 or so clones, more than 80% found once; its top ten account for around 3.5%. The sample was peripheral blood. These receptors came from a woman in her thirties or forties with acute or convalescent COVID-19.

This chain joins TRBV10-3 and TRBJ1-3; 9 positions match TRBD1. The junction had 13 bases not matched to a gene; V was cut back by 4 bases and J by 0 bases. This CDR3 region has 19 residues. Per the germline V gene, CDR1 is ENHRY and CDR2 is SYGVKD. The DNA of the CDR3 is TGTGCCATCAGTGGAAGGGGGACAGGGACCCTAAGCTCTGGAAACACCATATATTTT. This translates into CAISGRGTGTLSSGNTIYF.

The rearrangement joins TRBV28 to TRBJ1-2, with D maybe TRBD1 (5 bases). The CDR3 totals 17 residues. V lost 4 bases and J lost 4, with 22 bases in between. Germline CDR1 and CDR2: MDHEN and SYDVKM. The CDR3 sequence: CASSSPSSRRGFYGYTF. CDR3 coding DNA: TGTGCCAGCAGTTCCCCCTCAAGCAGGAGGGGCTTCTATGGCTACACCTTC.

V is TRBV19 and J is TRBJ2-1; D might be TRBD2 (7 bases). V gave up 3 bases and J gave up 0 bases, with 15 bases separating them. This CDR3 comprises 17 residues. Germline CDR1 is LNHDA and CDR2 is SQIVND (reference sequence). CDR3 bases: TGTGCCAGTAGTATCACGCGCGGGGGCGTCTCCTACAATGAGCAGTTCTTC. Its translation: CASSITRGGVSYNEQFF.

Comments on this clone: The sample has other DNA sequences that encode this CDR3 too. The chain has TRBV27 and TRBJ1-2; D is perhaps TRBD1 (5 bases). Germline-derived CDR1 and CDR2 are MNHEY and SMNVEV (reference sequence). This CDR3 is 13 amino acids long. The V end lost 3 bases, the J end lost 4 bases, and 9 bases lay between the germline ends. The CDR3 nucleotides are TGTGCCAGCAGTTTGAGGGGAGGCTATGGCTACACCTTC. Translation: CASSLRGGYGYTF.

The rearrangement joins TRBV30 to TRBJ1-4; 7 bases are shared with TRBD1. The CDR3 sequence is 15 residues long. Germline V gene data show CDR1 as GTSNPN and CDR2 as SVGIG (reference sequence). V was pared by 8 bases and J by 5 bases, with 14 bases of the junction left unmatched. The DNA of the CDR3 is TGTGCCCGATCCGTCCGAGGGGGCAGAAATGAAAAACTGTTTTTT. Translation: CARSVRGGRNEKLFF.

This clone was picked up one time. The CDR3 loop is CASSMGLYNEQFF. The CDR3 DNA is TGTGCCAGTAGTATGGGACTTTACAATGAGCAGTTCTTC. The rearrangement joins TRBV19 to TRBJ2-1; D might be TRBD2 (6 bases). The germline gives CDR1 LNHDA, CDR2 SQIVND (reference sequence). The CDR3 is 13 residues long. The V end lost 3 bases, the J end lost 4 bases, and 7 bases lay between the germline ends.

The CDR3 sequence is CASSPGGAVQPQHF. For the CDR3, the DNA is TGTGCCAGCAGTCCCGGAGGGGCTGTGCAGCCCCAGCATTTT. The chain employs TRBV6-5 and TRBJ1-5; tentatively, D is TRBD1 (5 bases). Trimming took off 5 bases at V and 7 bases at J, with 15 bases between the two ends. The germline gives CDR1 MNHEY, CDR2 SVGAGI. The CDR3 is made up of 14 amino acids.

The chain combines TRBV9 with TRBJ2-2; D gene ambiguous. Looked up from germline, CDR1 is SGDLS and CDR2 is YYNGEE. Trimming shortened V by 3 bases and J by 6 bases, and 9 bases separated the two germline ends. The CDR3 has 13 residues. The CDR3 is CASSEPGSGELFF. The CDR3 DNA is TGTGCCAGCAGCGAGCCCGGGTCCGGGGAGCTGTTTTTT.

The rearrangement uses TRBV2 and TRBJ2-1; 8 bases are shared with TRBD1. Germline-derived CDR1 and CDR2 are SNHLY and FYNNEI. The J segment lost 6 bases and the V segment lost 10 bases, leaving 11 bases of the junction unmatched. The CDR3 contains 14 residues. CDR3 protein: CATRGTGGSNEQFF. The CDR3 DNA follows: TGTGCCACGCGGGGTACAGGGGGATCCAATGAGCAGTTCTTC. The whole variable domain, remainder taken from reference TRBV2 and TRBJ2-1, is EPEVTQTPSHQVTQMGQEVILRCVPISNHLYFYWYRQILGQKVEFLVSFYNNEISEKSEIFDDQFSVERPDGSNFTLKIRSTKLEDSAMYFCATRGTGGSNEQFFGPGTRLTVL.

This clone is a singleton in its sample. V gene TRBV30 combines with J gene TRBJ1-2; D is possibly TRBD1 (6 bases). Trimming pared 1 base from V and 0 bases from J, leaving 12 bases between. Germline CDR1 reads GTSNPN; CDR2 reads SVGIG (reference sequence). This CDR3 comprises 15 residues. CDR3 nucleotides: TGTGCCTGGAGTGCAGGGGACCAATCTAACTATGGCTACACCTTC. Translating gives CAWSAGDQSNYGYTF.

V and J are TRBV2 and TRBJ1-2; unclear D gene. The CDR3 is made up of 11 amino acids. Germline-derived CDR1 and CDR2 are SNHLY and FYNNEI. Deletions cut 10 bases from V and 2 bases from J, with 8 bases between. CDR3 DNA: TGTGCCACGCGGGCGAACTATGGCTACACCTTC. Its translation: CATRANYGYTF.

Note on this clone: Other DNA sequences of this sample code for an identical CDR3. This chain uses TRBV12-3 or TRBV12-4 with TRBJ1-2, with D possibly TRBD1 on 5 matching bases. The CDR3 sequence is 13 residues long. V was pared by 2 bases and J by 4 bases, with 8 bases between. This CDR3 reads CASSLRGSYGYTF. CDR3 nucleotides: TGTGCCAGCAGTTTACGGGGGTCCTATGGCTACACCTTC.

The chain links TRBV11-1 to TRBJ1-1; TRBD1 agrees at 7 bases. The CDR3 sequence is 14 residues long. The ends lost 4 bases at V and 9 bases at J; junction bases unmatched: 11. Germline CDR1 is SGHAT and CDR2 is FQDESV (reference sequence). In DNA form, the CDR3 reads TGTGCCAGCAGCTCCATGACAGGGTTGAGAAAAGCTTTCTTT. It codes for CASSSMTGLRKAFF.

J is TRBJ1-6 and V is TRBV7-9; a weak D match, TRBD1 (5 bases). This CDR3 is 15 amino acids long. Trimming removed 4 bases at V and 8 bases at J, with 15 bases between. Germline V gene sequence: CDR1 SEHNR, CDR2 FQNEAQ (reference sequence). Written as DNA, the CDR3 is TGTGCCAGCAGCTCCACGGGTGGGGCCCATTCACCCCTCCACTTT. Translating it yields CASSSTGGAHSPLHF.

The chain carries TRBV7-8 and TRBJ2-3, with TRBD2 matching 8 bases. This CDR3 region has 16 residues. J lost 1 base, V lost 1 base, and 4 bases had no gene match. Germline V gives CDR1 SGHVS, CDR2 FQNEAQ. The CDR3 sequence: CASSLGSAGGTDTQYF. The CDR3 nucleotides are TGTGCCAGCAGCTTAGGTTCAGCGGGGGGCACAGATACGCAGTATTTT.

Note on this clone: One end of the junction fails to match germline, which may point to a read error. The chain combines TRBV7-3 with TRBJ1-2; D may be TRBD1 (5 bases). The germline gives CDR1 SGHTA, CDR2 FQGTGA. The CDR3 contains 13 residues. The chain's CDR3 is CASSLTGGNGYTF. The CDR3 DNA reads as TGTGCCAGCAGCCTAACGGGGGGAAATGGCTACACCTTC.

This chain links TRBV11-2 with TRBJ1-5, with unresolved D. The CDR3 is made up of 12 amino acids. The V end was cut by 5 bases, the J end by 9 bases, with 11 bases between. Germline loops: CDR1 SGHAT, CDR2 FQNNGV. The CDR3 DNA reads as TGTGCCAGCAGCCAACCCTCGGGGCCCCAGCATTTT. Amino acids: CASSQPSGPQHF.

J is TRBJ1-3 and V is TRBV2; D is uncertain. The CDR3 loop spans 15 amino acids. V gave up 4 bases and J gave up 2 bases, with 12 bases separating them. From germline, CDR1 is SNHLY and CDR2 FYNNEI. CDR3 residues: CASSVEGSPGNTIYF. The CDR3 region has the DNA TGTGCCAGCAGTGTAGAGGGAAGCCCTGGAAACACCATATATTTT.

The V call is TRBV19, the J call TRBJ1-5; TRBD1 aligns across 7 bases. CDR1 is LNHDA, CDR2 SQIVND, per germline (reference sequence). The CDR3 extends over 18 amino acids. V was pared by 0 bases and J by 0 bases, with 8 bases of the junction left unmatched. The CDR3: CASSIDDRVQYSNQPQHF. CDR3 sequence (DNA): TGTGCCAGTAGTATAGACGACAGGGTCCAATATAGCAATCAGCCCCAGCATTTT.

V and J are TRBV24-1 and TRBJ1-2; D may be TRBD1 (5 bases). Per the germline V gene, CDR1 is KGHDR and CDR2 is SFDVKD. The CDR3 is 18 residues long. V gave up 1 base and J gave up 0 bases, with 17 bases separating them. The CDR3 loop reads CATSDFGTTGGSNYGYTF. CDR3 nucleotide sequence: TGTGCCACCAGTGATTTTGGGACGACCGGGGGGTCTAACTATGGCTACACCTTC.

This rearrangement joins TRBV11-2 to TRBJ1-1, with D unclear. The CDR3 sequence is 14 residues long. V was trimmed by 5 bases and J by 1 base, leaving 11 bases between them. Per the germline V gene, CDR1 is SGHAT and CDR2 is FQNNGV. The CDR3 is CASSLRPGNTEAFF. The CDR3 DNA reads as TGTGCCAGCAGCCTTCGCCCGGGGAACACTGAAGCTTTCTTT.

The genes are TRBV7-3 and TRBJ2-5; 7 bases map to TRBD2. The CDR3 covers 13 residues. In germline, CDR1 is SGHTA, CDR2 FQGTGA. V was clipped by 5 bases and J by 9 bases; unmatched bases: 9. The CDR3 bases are TGTGCCAGCAGCCAAGGCGGGGGTTGGGCCCAGTACTTC. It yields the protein CASSQGGGWAQYF.

The CDR3: CASSERFGGANYGYTF. The CDR3 DNA reads as TGTGCCAGCAGTGAAAGGTTCGGGGGGGCTAACTATGGCTACACCTTC. The V call is TRBV6-1, the J call TRBJ1-2; TRBD1 is a possible D gene (5 bases). Deletions cut 2 bases from V and 0 bases from J, with 13 bases between. CDR1 is MNHNS and CDR2 is SASEGT in the germline V gene. The length of the CDR3 is 16 residues.

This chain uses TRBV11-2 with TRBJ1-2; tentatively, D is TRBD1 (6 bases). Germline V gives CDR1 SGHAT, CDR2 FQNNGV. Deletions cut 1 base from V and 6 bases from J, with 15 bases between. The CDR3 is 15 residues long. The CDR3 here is CASSLGRTALDGYTF. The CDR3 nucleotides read TGTGCCAGCAGCTTAGGGCGGACAGCCTTGGATGGCTACACCTTC.

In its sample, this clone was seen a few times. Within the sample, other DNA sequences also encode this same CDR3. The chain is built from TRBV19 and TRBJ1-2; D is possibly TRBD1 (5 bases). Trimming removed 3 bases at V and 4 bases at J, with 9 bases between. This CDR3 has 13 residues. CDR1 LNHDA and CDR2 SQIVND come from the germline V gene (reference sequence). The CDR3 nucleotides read TGTGCCAGTAGTATCGGGCAGGGCTATGGCTACACCTTC. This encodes CASSIGQGYGYTF.